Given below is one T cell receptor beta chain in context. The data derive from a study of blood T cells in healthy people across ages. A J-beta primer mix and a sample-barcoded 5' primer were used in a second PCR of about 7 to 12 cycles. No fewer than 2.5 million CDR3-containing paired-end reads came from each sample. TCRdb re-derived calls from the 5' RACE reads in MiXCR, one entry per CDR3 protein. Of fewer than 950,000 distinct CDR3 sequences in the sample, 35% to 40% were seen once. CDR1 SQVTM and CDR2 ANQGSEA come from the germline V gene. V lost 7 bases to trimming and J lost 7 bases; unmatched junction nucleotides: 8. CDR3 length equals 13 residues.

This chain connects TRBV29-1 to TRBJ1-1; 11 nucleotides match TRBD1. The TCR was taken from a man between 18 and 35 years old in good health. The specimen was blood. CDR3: CSASGQGDIEAFF. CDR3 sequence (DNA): TGCAGCGCGTCGGGACAGGGGGATATTGAAGCTTTCTTT.